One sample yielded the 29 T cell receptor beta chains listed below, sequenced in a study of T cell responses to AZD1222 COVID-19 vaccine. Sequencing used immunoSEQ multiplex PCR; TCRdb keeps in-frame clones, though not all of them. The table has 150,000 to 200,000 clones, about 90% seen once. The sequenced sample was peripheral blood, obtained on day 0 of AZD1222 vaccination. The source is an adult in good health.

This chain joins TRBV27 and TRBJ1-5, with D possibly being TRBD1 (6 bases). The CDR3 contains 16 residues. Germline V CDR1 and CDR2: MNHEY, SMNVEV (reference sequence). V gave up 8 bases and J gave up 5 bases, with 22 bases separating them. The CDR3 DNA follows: TGTGCCAGCCCTGACAGGCTTCGTGGAGGAGATCAGCCCCAGCATTTT. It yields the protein CASPDRLRGGDQPQHF.

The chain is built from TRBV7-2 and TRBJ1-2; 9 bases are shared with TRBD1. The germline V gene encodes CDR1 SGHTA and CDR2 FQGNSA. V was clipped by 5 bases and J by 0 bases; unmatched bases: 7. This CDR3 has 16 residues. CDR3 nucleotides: TGTGCCAGCAGCGACGCCGGGACAGGGACTAACTATGGCTACACCTTC. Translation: CASSDAGTGTNYGYTF.

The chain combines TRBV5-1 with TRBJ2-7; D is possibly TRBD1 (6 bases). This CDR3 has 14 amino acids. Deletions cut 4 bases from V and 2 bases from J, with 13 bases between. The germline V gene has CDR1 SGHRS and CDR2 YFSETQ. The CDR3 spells CASSLDRPTYEQYF. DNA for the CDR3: TGCGCCAGCAGCCTGGACAGACCGACCTACGAGCAGTACTTC.

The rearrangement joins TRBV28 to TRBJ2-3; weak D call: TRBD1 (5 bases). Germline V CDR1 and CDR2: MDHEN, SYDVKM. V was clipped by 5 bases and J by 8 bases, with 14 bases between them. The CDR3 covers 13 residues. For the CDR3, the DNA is TGTGCCAGCAGTCCCCCCAGGGCAGGTACGCAGTATTTT. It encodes CASSPPRAGTQYF.

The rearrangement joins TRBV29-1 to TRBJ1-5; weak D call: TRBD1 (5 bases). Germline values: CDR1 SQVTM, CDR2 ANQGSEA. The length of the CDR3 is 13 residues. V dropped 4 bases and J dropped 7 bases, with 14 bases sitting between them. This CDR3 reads CSVVSGTGQPQHF. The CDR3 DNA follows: TGCAGCGTTGTCTCAGGGACGGGGCAGCCCCAGCATTTT.

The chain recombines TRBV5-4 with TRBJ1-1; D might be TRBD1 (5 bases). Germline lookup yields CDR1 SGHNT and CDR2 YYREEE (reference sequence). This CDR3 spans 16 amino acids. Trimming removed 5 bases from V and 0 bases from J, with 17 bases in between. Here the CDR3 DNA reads TGTGCCAGCAGACGGGCGGGGGGAGTAATGAACACTGAAGCTTTCTTT. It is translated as CASRRAGGVMNTEAFF.

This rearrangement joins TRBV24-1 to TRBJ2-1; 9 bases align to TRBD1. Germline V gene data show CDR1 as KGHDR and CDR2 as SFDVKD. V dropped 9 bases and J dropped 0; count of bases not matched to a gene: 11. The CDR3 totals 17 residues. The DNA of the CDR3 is TGTGCCACCGCCTCCGGACAGGGGAGGTCCTCCTACAATGAGCAGTTCTTC. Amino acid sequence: CATASGQGRSSYNEQFF.

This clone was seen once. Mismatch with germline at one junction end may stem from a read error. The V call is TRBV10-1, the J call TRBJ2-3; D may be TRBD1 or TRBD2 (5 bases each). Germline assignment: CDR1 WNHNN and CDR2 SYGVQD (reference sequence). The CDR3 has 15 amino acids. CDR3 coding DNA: TGTGCCAGCACGTTGAGGGGAATTGGCACAGATACGCAGTATTTT. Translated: CASTLRGIGTDTQYF.

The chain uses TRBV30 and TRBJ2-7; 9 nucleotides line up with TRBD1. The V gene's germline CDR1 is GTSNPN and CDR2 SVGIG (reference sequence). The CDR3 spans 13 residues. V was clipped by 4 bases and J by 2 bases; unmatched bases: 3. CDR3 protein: CAWTRTGAYEQYF. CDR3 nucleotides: TGTGCCTGGACCAGGACAGGGGCCTACGAGCAGTACTTC.

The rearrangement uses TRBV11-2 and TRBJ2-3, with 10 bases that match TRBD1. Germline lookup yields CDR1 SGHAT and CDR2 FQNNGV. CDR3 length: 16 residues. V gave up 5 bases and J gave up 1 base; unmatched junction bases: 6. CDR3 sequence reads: CASSPQTGGGTDTQYF. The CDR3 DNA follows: TGTGCCAGCAGCCCTCAGACAGGGGGCGGCACAGATACGCAGTATTTT.

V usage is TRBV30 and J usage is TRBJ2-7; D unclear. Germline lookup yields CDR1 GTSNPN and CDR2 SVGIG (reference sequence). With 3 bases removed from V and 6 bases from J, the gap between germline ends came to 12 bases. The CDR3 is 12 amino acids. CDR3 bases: TGTGCCTGGAGAGTGGGCCCCGGCGAGCAGTACTTC. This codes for CAWRVGPGEQYF.

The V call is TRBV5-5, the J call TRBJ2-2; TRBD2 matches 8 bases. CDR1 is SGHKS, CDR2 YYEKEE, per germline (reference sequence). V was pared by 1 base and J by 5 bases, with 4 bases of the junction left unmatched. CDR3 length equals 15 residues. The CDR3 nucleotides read TGTGCCAGCAGCTTGACTAGCGGACAGACCGGGGAGCTGTTTTTT. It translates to CASSLTSGQTGELFF.

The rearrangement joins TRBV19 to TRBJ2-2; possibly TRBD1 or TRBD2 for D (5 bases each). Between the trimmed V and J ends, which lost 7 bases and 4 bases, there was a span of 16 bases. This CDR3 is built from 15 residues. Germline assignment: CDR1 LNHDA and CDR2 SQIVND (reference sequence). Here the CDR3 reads CASMEVGGFTGELFF. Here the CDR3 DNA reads TGTGCCAGTATGGAAGTTGGGGGATTCACCGGGGAGCTGTTTTTT.

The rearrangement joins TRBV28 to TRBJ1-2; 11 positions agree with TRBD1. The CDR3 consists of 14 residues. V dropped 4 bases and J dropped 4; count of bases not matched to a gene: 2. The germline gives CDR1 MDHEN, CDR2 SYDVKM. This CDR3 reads CASSSGQGAYGYTF. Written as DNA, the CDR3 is TGTGCCAGCAGTTCAGGACAGGGGGCCTATGGCTACACCTTC.

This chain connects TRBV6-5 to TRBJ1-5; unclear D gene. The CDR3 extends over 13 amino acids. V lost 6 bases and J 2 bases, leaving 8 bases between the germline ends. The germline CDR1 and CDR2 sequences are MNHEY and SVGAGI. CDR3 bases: TGTGCCAGCAGGCAGACTGGCAATCAGCCCCAGCATTTT. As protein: CASRQTGNQPQHF.

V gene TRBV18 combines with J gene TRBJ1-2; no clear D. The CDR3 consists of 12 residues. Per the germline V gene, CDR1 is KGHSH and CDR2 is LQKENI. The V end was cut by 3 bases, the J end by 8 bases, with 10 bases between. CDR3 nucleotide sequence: TGTGCCAGCTCACCCGACAATTACGGCTACACCTTC. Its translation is CASSPDNYGYTF. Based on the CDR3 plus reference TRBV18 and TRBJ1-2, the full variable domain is NAGVMQNPRHLVRRRGQEARLRCSPMKGHSHVYWYRQLPEEGLKFMVYLQKENIIDESGMPKERFSAEFPKEGPSILRIQQVVRGDSAAYFCASSPDNYGYTFGSGTRLTVV.

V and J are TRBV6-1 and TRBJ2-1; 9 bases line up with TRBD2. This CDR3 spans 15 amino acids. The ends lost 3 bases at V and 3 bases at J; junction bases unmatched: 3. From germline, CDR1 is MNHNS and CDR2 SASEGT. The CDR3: CASSEETSGYNEQFF. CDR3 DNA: TGTGCCAGCAGTGAGGAGACTAGCGGCTACAATGAGCAGTTCTTC.

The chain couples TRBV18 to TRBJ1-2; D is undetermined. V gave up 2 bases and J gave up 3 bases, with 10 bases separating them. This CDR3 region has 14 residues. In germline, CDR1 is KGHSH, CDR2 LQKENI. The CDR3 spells CASSPTSGDYGYTF. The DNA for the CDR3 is TGTGCCAGCTCACCAACGAGTGGGGACTATGGCTACACCTTC.

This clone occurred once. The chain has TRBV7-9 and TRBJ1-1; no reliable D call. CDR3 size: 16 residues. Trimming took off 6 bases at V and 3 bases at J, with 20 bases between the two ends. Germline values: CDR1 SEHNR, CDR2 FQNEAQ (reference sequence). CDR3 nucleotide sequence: TGTGCCAGCAGTTCACCTTGGAGTGACTCGGACACTGAAGCTTTCTTT. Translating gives CASSSPWSDSDTEAFF.

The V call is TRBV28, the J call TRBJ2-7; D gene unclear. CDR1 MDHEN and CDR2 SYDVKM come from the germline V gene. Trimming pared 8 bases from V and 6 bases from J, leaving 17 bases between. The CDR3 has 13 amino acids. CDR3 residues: CASAQWLGSEQYF. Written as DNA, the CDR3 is TGTGCCAGCGCACAGTGGTTAGGATCCGAGCAGTACTTC. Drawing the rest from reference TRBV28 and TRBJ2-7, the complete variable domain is DVKVTQSSRYLVKRTGEKVFLECVQDMDHENMFWYRQDPGLGLRLIYFSYDVKMKEKGDIPEGYSVSREKKERFSLILESASTNQTSMYLCASAQWLGSEQYFGPGTRLTVT.

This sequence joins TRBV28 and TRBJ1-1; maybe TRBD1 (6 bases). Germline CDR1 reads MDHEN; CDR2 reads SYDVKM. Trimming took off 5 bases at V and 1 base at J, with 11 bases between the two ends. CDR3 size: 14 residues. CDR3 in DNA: TGTGCCAGCAGTGGTCCGGGACAGAACACTGAAGCTTTCTTT. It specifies CASSGPGQNTEAFF.

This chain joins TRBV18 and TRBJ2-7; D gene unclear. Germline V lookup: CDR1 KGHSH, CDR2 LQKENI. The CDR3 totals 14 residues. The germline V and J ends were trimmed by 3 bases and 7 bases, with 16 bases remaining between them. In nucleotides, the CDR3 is TGTGCCAGCTCACCCCCTGGCCTGGTAGGGGAGCAGTACTTC. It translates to CASSPPGLVGEQYF.

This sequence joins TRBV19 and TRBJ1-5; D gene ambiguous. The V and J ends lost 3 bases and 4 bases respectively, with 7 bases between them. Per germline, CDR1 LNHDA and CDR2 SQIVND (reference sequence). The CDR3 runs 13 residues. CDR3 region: CASSIGENQPQHF. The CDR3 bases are TGTGCCAGTAGTATCGGCGAAAATCAGCCCCAGCATTTT.

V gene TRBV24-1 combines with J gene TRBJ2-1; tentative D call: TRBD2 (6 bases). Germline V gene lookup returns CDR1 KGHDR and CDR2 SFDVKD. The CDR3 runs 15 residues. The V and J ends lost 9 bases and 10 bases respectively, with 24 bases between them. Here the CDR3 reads CATENSGVPRLEQFF. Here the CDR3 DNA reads TGTGCCACCGAAAATAGCGGCGTTCCGAGGTTGGAGCAGTTCTTC.

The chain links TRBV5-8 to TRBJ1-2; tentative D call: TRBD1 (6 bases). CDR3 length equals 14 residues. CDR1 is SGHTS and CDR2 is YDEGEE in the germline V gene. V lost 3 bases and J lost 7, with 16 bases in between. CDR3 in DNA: TGTGCCAGCAGCTCAAATTACAGGGCGGGTGGCTACACCTTC. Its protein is CASSSNYRAGGYTF. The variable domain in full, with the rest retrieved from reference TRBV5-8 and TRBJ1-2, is EAGVTQSPTHLIKTRGQQATLRCSPISGHTSVYWYQQALGLGLQFLLWYDEGEERNRGNFPPRFSGRQFPNYSSELNVNALELEDSALYLCASSSNYRAGGYTFGSGTRLTVV.

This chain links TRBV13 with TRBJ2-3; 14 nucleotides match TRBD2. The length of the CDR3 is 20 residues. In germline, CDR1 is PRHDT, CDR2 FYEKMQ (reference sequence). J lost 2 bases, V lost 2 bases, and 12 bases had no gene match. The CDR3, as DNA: TGTGCCAGCAGCTTAACGGCCGGGACTAGCGGGAGTCCCTCCACAGATACGCAGTATTTT. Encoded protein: CASSLTAGTSGSPSTDTQYF.

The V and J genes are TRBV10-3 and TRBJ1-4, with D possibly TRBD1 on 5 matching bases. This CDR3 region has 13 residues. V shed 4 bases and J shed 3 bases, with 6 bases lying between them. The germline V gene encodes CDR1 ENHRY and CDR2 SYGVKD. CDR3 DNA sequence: TGTGCCATCAGTGGGGGGTCTAATGAAAAACTGTTTTTT. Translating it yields CAISGGSNEKLFF.

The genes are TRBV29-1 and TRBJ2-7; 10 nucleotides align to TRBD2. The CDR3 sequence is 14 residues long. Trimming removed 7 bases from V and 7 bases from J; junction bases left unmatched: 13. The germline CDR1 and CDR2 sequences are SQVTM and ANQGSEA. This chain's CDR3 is CSAAGVAGGGEQYF. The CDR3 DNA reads TGCAGCGCGGCAGGGGTAGCGGGAGGTGGAGAGCAGTACTTC.

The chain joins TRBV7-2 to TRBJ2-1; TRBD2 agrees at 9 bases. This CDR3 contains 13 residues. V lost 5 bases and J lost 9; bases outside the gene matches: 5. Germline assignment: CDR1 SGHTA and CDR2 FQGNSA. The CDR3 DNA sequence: TGTGCCAGCAGCCCGGGACTAGCAAGTGAGCAGTTCTTC. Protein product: CASSPGLASEQFF. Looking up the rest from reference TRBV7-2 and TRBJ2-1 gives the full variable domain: GAGVSQSPSNKVTEKGKDVELRCDPISGHTALYWYRQSLGQGLEFLIYFQGNSAPDKSGLPSDRFSAERTGGSVSTLTIQRTQQEDSAVYLCASSPGLASEQFFGPGTRLTVL.